In its sample, the clone carrying this TCR beta chain was seen many times. The data belong to a study of T cells after yellow fever vaccination. It was through 5'RACE template switching that TCR cDNA was made, with a universal primer site and UMIs added. MiXCR, run by TCRdb on the 5' RACE reads, gives a single entry per CDR3 protein. Of a few hundred thousand distinct CDR3 sequences listed, about 7% are singletons. V was pared by 0 bases and J by 12 bases, with 12 bases between. The length of the CDR3 is 12 residues. Germline V gives CDR1 SQVTM, CDR2 ANQGSEA. V gene TRBV29-1 combines with J gene TRBJ2-1; D may be TRBD2 (5 bases). The receptor comes from a young man who received the YFV17D yellow fever vaccine. Sequenced here: CD4+ T cells sorted from PBMCs, sampled 15 days after the yellow fever booster vaccination. CDR3 in amino acids: CSVEEGATSQFF. CDR3 sequence (DNA): TGCAGCGTTGAAGAGGGAGCGACGTCGCAGTTCTTC.